This T cell receptor beta chain was captured by sequencing in a study of T cells after posttransplantation cyclophosphamide (dated by TCRdb to between 2015 and 2016). About the study as a whole: Using TRB sequencing, the study followed how the T cell repertoire rebuilt after myeloablative bone marrow transplantation with posttransplantation cyclophosphamide given as GVHD prophylaxis. Antigen receptor sequencing was done on samples from some 34 PTCy-treated patients and from over 15 related bone marrow donors of those patients. Blood from all 35 or so PTCy patients who had 1-year posttransplant specimens underwent TRB sequencing. In 3 patients, up to roughly 3 additional blood samples taken between 2 and 5.2 years after transplant also underwent TRB sequencing, as did pretransplant blood from several patients. TRA and TRB clonality were tightly correlated in several samples, so subsequent TCR analyses focused on TRB only. Public TRB sequences were checked against a database of over 3,500 sequences associated with responses to pathogens, tumor antigens, self-antigens and alloantigens. Results and caveats for the whole study, not just this receptor: Across the roughly 40 patients, TRB clonality was highly associated with recipient CMV seropositivity and CMV reactivation, and diversity with PTCy was similar to that in the CNI/methotrexate controls. Donor-recipient similarity was low at 1-2 months but increased during the first year, and donor CD8+ memory clones often dominated later blood repertoires. The TRB repertoires of T cells infiltrating skin or the GI tract showed only limited overlap with the TRB repertoires found in blood.

In this sample, this clone turned up many times. Its recognized antigen is unknown. No much larger clone exists at a distance of one base, and base qualities are not known. V was cut back by 3 bases and J by 7 bases, leaving a gap of 10 bases between them. The CDR3 starts with the cysteine, ends with the phenylalanine, and has 14 residues. Only the CDR3 DNA is retained, 42 bases long and in frame from the first base. The germline V gene specifies KGHSH as CDR1 and LQKENI as CDR2. TRB sequencing was run on genomic DNA with either the immunoSEQ assay at survey resolution or the hsTCRB kit. The authors' analysis ran thus. The immunoSEQ software was used for initial read processing, and the LymphoSeq R package was used for repertoire analyses. Clonality was calculated as 1 minus normalized Shannon entropy, and the Gini coefficient was also calculated for each TRB dataset. To infer phenotypes in unsorted samples, TRB sequences from sorted subsets of the recipient or donor were mapped onto the unsorted samples of the same recipient. TCRdb carries this immuneACCESS record with in-frame sequences only. Its versions omit some clonotypes, under half of them owing to an unresolved V gene in the studies checked, with the rest unexplained. From that table come the V and J calls and clone size; the DNA was used to work out D and trimming. For this sample, about 9,100 clones are listed, none of them singletons. The ten largest account for 3% to 4.5% of the sample.

Sample treatment or condition, as interpreted from the label and publication: high-dose cyclophosphamide on days +3 and +4 as single-agent GVHD prophylaxis. Patients in the PTCy group got busulfan and fludarabine conditioning, a marrow graft from a related or unrelated donor, and cyclophosphamide on days +3 and +4. PTCy-treated patients were drawn from a prospective multi-institutional clinical trial. Peripheral blood and bone marrow mononuclear cells were isolated by Ficoll-Hypaque density centrifugation and cryopreserved. This sequence uses TRBV18 and TRBJ1-6, with TRBD1 as a weak D call on 5 bases. This material consisted of PBMCs, taken around 370 days after allogeneic stem cell transplant with posttransplant cyclophosphamide. The TCR comes from a male patient aged 50 to 60 who received an allogeneic stem cell transplant from a related donor and was CMV-positive. Once a transplant has taken place, some T cells may be donor derived. The base sequence is TGTGCCAGCTCACCGGCCGGGGGAAATTCACCCCTCCACTTT. Translated, it reads CASSPAGGNSPLHF.